Listed below are T cell receptor beta chains from one sample, sequenced in a study of T cell responses to AZD1222 COVID-19 vaccine. Only in-frame clones appear in the TCRdb table, and some are missing; sequencing was by immunoSEQ multiplex PCR. The sample shows about 180,000 clones, 90% to 95% of them seen only once. The source material was peripheral blood, sampled 28 days after the second AZD1222 dose. The receptors were gathered from an adult who received the AZD1222 COVID-19 vaccine. CDR3s include the opening cysteine and the closing phenylalanine or tryptophan. D genes are given only for firm matches. Some rows have no size entry. The others give once, few or many, or a class for an expanded clone.

CDR3 length: 14
D gene: NA
clone size: NA
V gene: TRBV24-1
J gene: TRBJ1-1
CDR3 DNA: TGTGCCACCAGTGAAGGGGAAACGAACACTGAAGCTTTCTTT
CDR3 protein: CATSEGETNTEAFF

CDR3 length: 15
D gene: NA
clone size: NA
V gene: TRBV30
J gene: TRBJ2-2
CDR3 DNA: TGTGCCTGCACTCGGGCGAGTTGGGACACCGGGGAGCTGTTTTTT
CDR3 protein: CACTRASWDTGELFF

CDR3 length: 14
D gene: NA
clone size: NA
V gene: TRBV29-1
J gene: TRBJ2-2
CDR3 DNA: TGCAGCGTTGGGGGACTTACGAACACCGGGGAGCTGTTTTTT
CDR3 protein: CSVGGLTNTGELFF

CDR3 length: 15
D gene: TRBD1
clone size: once
V gene: TRBV6-5
J gene: TRBJ1-6
CDR3 DNA: TGTGCCAGCAGTTACTCGTGGACAGGGAATTCACCCCTCCACTTT
CDR3 protein: CASSYSWTGNSPLHF

CDR3 length: 15
D gene: TRBD1
clone size: NA
V gene: TRBV10-2
J gene: TRBJ1-2
CDR3 DNA: TGCGCCAGCAGTGAGTCGGGACAGGGGATAAATGGCTACACCTTC
CDR3 protein: CASSESGQGINGYTF

CDR3 length: 12
D gene: TRBD1
clone size: NA
V gene: TRBV2
J gene: TRBJ2-7
CDR3 DNA: TGTGCCAGCACCGGGACAGAAGGCGAGCAGTACTTC
CDR3 protein: CASTGTEGEQYF

CDR3 length: 16
D gene: NA
clone size: NA
V gene: TRBV14
J gene: TRBJ2-1
CDR3 DNA: TGTGCCAGCAGCCATTCGGAGGGGGTGTGGTACAATGAGCAGTTCTTC
CDR3 protein: CASSHSEGVWYNEQFF

CDR3 length: 15
D gene: NA
clone size: NA
V gene: TRBV4-3
J gene: TRBJ1-2
CDR3 DNA: TGCGCCAGCAGCCCAGCAAGGGGTGGAAACTATGGCTACACCTTC
CDR3 protein: CASSPARGGNYGYTF

CDR3 length: 15
D gene: TRBD2
clone size: NA
V gene: TRBV27
J gene: TRBJ2-7
CDR3 DNA: TGTGCCAGCAGTTTGGCGGGAGGGGCCTTTGGGGAGCAGTACTTC
CDR3 protein: CASSLAGGAFGEQYF

CDR3 length: 15
D gene: TRBD1
clone size: NA
V gene: TRBV4-1
J gene: TRBJ1-1
CDR3 DNA: TGCGCCAGCAGCCAAGATTCTCGACCACAGGGGACGGCTTTCTTT
CDR3 protein: CASSQDSRPQGTAFF

CDR3 length: 11
D gene: TRBD1
clone size: few
V gene: TRBV2
J gene: TRBJ1-2
CDR3 DNA: TGTGCCAGCAGTTTTGACAGGGTGCACACCTTC
CDR3 protein: CASSFDRVHTF

CDR3 length: 17
D gene: NA
clone size: NA
V gene: TRBV9
J gene: TRBJ2-3
CDR3 DNA: TGTGCCAGCAGCACGGTTGTGGGGTCGTTTGGCACAGATACGCAGTATTTT
CDR3 protein: CASSTVVGSFGTDTQYF

CDR3 length: 14
D gene: TRBD1
clone size: NA
V gene: TRBV7-2
J gene: TRBJ1-2
CDR3 DNA: TGTGCCAGCAGCTTAGGACAGGGAGCCTATGGCTACACCTTC
CDR3 protein: CASSLGQGAYGYTF

CDR3 length: 17
D gene: NA
clone size: NA
V gene: TRBV6-1
J gene: TRBJ1-2
CDR3 DNA: TGTGCCAGCAGTGAGGTTGTAGGGGGACAAACTAACTATGGCTACACCTTC
CDR3 protein: CASSEVVGGQTNYGYTF

CDR3 length: 17
D gene: NA
clone size: NA
V gene: TRBV27
J gene: TRBJ1-2
CDR3 DNA: TGTGCCAGCAGTTTTAGCGGGACCGCGCGACGTATCTATGGCTACACCTTC
CDR3 protein: CASSFSGTARRIYGYTF

CDR3 length: 14
D gene: NA
clone size: NA
V gene: TRBV9
J gene: TRBJ2-2
CDR3 DNA: TGTGCCAGCAGCGTAGACGGATATCCCGGGGAGCTGTTTTTT
CDR3 protein: CASSVDGYPGELFF

CDR3 length: 17
D gene: NA
clone size: NA
V gene: TRBV7-9
J gene: TRBJ2-6
CDR3 DNA: TGTGCCAGCAGCTTAGGGCCCCTTTTAGGAGGGGCCAACGTCCTGACTTTC
CDR3 protein: CASSLGPLLGGANVLTF

CDR3 length: 14
D gene: TRBD1
clone size: NA
V gene: TRBV18
J gene: TRBJ1-1
CDR3 DNA: TGTGCCAGCTCCCAACAGGGGATGAACACTGAAGCTTTCTTT
CDR3 protein: CASSQQGMNTEAFF

CDR3 length: 15
D gene: NA
clone size: NA
V gene: TRBV2
J gene: TRBJ1-1
CDR3 DNA: TGTGCCAGCAGCGAAGGTAGTCCGGGAGACACTGAAGCTTTCTTT
CDR3 protein: CASSEGSPGDTEAFF

CDR3 length: 15
D gene: NA
clone size: NA
V gene: TRBV7-8
J gene: TRBJ1-3
CDR3 DNA: TGTGCCAGCAGCCGGACAATAGAGACTGGAAACACCATATATTTT
CDR3 protein: CASSRTIETGNTIYF

CDR3 length: 14
D gene: NA
clone size: NA
V gene: TRBV24-1
J gene: TRBJ2-1
CDR3 DNA: TGTGCCACCCGCTCGGGGGTGGGGATCAATGAGCAGTTCTTC
CDR3 protein: CATRSGVGINEQFF

CDR3 length: 17
D gene: NA
clone size: NA
V gene: TRBV11-3
J gene: TRBJ1-3
CDR3 DNA: TGTGCCAGCAGCTACCAGGGACCAGGAGGATCTGGAAACACCATATATTTT
CDR3 protein: CASSYQGPGGSGNTIYF

CDR3 length: 15
D gene: NA
clone size: NA
V gene: TRBV3-1/TRBV3-2
J gene: TRBJ1-3
CDR3 DNA: TGTGCCAGCAGCCAAGTAACAGAAGGCGGCAACACCATATATTTT
CDR3 protein: CASSQVTEGGNTIYF

CDR3 length: 15
D gene: NA
clone size: NA
V gene: TRBV7-9
J gene: TRBJ1-1
CDR3 DNA: TGTGCCAGCAGCTTAGGGGCAGGGCGATCCACTGAAGCTTTCTTT
CDR3 protein: CASSLGAGRSTEAFF

CDR3 length: 13
D gene: NA
clone size: NA
V gene: TRBV7-9
J gene: TRBJ1-2
CDR3 DNA: TGTGCCAGCAGTCAAGGGACATCTTCCGGCTACACCTTC
CDR3 protein: CASSQGTSSGYTF

CDR3 length: 11
D gene: NA
clone size: NA
V gene: TRBV20-1
J gene: TRBJ2-7
CDR3 DNA: TGCAGTGCTGGGGAAAACTACGAGCAGTACTTC
CDR3 protein: CSAGENYEQYF

CDR3 length: 13
D gene: NA
clone size: NA
V gene: TRBV19
J gene: TRBJ2-7
CDR3 DNA: TGTGCCAGTAGTATGGGATTAGGGTACGAGCAGTACTTC
CDR3 protein: CASSMGLGYEQYF

CDR3 length: 12
D gene: NA
clone size: NA
V gene: TRBV7-9
J gene: TRBJ2-5
CDR3 DNA: TGTGCCAGCGACCACATTGAAGAGACCCAGTACTTC
CDR3 protein: CASDHIEETQYF

CDR3 length: 14
D gene: NA
clone size: NA
V gene: TRBV15
J gene: TRBJ1-1
CDR3 DNA: TGTGCCACCAGTCGAATGGTCCCCGGCACTGAAGCTTTCTTT
CDR3 protein: CATSRMVPGTEAFF

CDR3 length: 14
D gene: NA
clone size: once
V gene: TRBV6-4
J gene: TRBJ1-5
CDR3 DNA: TGTGCCAGCAGTGAAGTCGGTGGAGCTCAGCCCCAGCATTTT
CDR3 protein: CASSEVGGAQPQHF

CDR3 length: 13
D gene: NA
clone size: NA
V gene: TRBV6-1
J gene: TRBJ1-2
CDR3 DNA: TGTGCCAGCAGTGAAGCCCACGACTATGGCTACACCTTC
CDR3 protein: CASSEAHDYGYTF

CDR3 length: 11
D gene: NA
clone size: NA
V gene: TRBV6-5
J gene: TRBJ2-7
CDR3 DNA: TGTGCCAGCCGGGATTATGACGAGCAGTACTTC
CDR3 protein: CASRDYDEQYF

CDR3 length: 14
D gene: NA
clone size: NA
V gene: TRBV28
J gene: TRBJ2-4
CDR3 DNA: TGTGCCAGCAGTCCCCCCCCACCTTTTAGCATTCAGTACTTC
CDR3 protein: CASSPPPPFSIQYF

CDR3 length: 13
D gene: TRBD2
clone size: NA
V gene: TRBV11-3
J gene: TRBJ2-1
CDR3 DNA: TGTGCCAGCAGCGGGACTAGCTTCATTGAGCAGTTCTTC
CDR3 protein: CASSGTSFIEQFF

CDR3 length: 13
D gene: NA
clone size: NA
V gene: TRBV3-1/TRBV3-2
J gene: TRBJ2-2
CDR3 DNA: TGTGCCAGCAGCCGGGGGCCGGGCGGGGAGCTGTTTTTT
CDR3 protein: CASSRGPGGELFF

CDR3 length: 14
D gene: TRBD1
clone size: NA
V gene: TRBV19
J gene: TRBJ2-7
CDR3 DNA: TGTGCCAGTAGTCCGGGACAGGGGCCCTACGAGCAGTACTTC
CDR3 protein: CASSPGQGPYEQYF

CDR3 length: 14
D gene: TRBD1
clone size: NA
V gene: TRBV10-2
J gene: TRBJ1-1
CDR3 DNA: TGCGCCAGCGCGTTGGGACAGTGGAACACTGAAGCTTTCTTT
CDR3 protein: CASALGQWNTEAFF

CDR3 length: 18
D gene: NA
clone size: NA
V gene: TRBV28
J gene: TRBJ1-5
CDR3 DNA: TGTGCCAGCAGTTTATTAGGCGGGTGGGGGTCTAGCAATCAGCCCCAGCATTTT
CDR3 protein: CASSLLGGWGSSNQPQHF

CDR3 length: 11
D gene: NA
clone size: NA
V gene: TRBV6-5
J gene: TRBJ2-1
CDR3 DNA: TGTGCCAGCCATAACTGGGATGAGCAGTTCTTC
CDR3 protein: CASHNWDEQFF

CDR3 length: 13
D gene: NA
clone size: NA
V gene: TRBV27
J gene: TRBJ2-7
CDR3 DNA: TGTGCCAGCAGTTTGAGGGGGTCCGACGAGCAGTACTTC
CDR3 protein: CASSLRGSDEQYF

CDR3 length: 14
D gene: NA
clone size: NA
V gene: TRBV23-1
J gene: TRBJ1-1
CDR3 DNA: TGCGCCAGCAGTCAATCGGACGGACGGAGTGAAGCTTTCTTT
CDR3 protein: CASSQSDGRSEAFF

CDR3 length: 11
D gene: NA
clone size: once
V gene: TRBV7-6
J gene: TRBJ1-1
CDR3 DNA: TGTGCCAGCAGCCGGAGCACTGAAGCTTTCTTT
CDR3 protein: CASSRSTEAFF

CDR3 length: 16
D gene: TRBD1
clone size: NA
V gene: TRBV7-7
J gene: TRBJ2-5
CDR3 DNA: TGTGCCAGCAGCTTGGTACCGGGACAGGGGATCGAGACCCAGTACTTC
CDR3 protein: CASSLVPGQGIETQYF

CDR3 length: 14
D gene: NA
clone size: NA
V gene: TRBV10-3
J gene: TRBJ1-1
CDR3 DNA: TGTGCCATCCAGGCGGACCCCATGAACACTGAAGCTTTCTTT
CDR3 protein: CAIQADPMNTEAFF

CDR3 length: 15
D gene: TRBD1
clone size: NA
V gene: TRBV5-1
J gene: TRBJ1-2
CDR3 DNA: TGCGCCAGCAGCTTGGGCGGACAGGAATTCTATGGCTACACCTTC
CDR3 protein: CASSLGGQEFYGYTF

CDR3 length: 12
D gene: NA
clone size: once
V gene: TRBV28
J gene: TRBJ2-3
CDR3 DNA: TGTGCCAGCAGTCAAGGGGGTTCTCTAGCGTGTTTT
CDR3 protein: CASSQGGSLACF

CDR3 length: 16
D gene: NA
clone size: NA
V gene: TRBV9
J gene: TRBJ1-2
CDR3 DNA: TGTGCCAGCAGCGCGGAATTGGGATCGGCAGGCTATGGCTACACCTTC
CDR3 protein: CASSAELGSAGYGYTF

CDR3 length: 14
D gene: NA
clone size: NA
V gene: TRBV7-2
J gene: TRBJ2-7
CDR3 DNA: TGTGCCAGCAGCCAAGCGACAGGAAGCTACGAGCAGTACTTC
CDR3 protein: CASSQATGSYEQYF